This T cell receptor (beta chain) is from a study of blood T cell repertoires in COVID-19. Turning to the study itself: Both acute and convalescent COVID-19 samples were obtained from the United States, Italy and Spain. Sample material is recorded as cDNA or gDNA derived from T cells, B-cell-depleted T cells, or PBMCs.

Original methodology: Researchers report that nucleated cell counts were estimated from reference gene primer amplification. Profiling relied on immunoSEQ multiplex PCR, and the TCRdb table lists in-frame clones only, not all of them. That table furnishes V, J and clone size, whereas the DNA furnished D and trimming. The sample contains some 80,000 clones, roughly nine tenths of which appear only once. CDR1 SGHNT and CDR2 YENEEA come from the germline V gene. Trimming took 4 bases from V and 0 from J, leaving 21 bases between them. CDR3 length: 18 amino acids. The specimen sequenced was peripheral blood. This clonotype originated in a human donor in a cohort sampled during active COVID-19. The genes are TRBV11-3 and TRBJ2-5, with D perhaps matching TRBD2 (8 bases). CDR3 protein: CASSCGRSRGDHQETQYF. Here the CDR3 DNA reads TGTGCCAGCAGCTGCGGGAGGAGCAGGGGGGACCACCAAGAGACCCAGTACTTC.